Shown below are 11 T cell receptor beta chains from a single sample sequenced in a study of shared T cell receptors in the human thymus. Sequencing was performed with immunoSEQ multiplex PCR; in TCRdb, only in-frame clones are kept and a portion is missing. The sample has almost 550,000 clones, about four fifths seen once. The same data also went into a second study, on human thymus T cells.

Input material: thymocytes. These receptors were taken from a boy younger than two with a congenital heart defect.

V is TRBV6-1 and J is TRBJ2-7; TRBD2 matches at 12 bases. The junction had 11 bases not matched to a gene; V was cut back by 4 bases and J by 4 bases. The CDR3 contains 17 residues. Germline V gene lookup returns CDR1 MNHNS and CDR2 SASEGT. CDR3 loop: CASSAPETSGSWYEQYF. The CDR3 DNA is TGTGCCAGCAGTGCCCCCGAGACTAGCGGGAGTTGGTACGAGCAGTACTTC.

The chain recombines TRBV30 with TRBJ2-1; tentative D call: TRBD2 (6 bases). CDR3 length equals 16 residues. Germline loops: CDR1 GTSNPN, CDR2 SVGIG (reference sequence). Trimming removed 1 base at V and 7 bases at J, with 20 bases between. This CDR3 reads CAWSEWRDWPPNEQFF. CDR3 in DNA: TGTGCCTGGAGTGAATGGAGGGACTGGCCACCTAATGAGCAGTTCTTC.

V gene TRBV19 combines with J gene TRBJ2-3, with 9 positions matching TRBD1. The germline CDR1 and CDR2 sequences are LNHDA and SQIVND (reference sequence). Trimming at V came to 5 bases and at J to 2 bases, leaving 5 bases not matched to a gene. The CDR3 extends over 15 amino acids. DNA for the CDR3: TGTGCCAGTAGTGTCCGGGACAGGGTCACAGATACGCAGTATTTT. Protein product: CASSVRDRVTDTQYF.

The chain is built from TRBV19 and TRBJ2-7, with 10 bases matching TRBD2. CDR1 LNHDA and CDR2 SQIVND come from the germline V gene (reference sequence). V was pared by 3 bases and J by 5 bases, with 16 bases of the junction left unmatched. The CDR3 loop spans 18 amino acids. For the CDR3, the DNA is TGTGCCAGTAGTATGAGGGGAGCGGGAGGGCTATACGACGACGAGCAGTACTTC. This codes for CASSMRGAGGLYDDEQYF. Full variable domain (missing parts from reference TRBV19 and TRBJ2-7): DGGITQSPKYLFRKEGQNVTLSCEQNLNHDAMYWYRQDPGQGLRLIYYSQIVNDFQKGDIAEGYSVSREKKESFPLTVTSAQKNPTAFYLCASSMRGAGGLYDDEQYFGPGTRLTVT.

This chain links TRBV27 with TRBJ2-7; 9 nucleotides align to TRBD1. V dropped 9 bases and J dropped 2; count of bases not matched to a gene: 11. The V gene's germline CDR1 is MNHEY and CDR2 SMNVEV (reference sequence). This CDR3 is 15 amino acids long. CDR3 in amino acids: CASGKPGQGTYEQYF. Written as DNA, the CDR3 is TGTGCCAGTGGGAAACCGGGACAGGGAACCTACGAGCAGTACTTC.

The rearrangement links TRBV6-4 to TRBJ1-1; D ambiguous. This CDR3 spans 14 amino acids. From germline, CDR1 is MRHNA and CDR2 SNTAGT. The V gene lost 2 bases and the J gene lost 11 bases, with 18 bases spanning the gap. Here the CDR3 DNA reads TGTGCCAGCAGTGACCTCGCCCGTGGAGGTGCGGCTTTCTTT. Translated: CASSDLARGGAAFF.

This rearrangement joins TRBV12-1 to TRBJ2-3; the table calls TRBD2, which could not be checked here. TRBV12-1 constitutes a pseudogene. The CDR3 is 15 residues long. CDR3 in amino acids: CASSFLAECTDTQYF. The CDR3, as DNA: TGTGCCAGCAGCTTTCTAGCGGAGTGCACAGATACGCAGTATTTT.

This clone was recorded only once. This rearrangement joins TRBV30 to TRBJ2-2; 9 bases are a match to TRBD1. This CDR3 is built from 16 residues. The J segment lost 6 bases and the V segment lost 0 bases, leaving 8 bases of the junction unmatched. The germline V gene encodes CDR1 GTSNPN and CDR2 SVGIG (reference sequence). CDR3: CAWSVGYRGRPGELFF. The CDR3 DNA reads TGTGCCTGGAGTGTAGGGTACAGGGGGCGTCCCGGGGAGCTGTTTTTT.

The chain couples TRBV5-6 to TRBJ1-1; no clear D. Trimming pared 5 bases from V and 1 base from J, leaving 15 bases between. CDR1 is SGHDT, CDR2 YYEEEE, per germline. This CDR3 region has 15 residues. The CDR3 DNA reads TGTGCCAGCAGGCCCCGAACTGAGGGGAACACTGAAGCTTTCTTT. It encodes CASRPRTEGNTEAFF.

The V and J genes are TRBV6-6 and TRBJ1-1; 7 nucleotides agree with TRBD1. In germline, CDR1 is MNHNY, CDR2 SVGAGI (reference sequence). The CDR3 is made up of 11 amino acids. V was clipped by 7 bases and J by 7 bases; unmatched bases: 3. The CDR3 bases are TGTGCCAGCATCCACAGGGGTGAAGCTTTCTTT. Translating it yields CASIHRGEAFF.

In nucleotides, the CDR3 is TGTGCCAGCAGTTTATCGCCACTAGCGGGAGGGCTGGACTCCTACGAGCAGTACTTC. Translating it yields CASSLSPLAGGLDSYEQYF. The chain links TRBV27 to TRBJ2-7; 13 nucleotides align to TRBD2. The germline V gene encodes CDR1 MNHEY and CDR2 SMNVEV (reference sequence). The CDR3 totals 19 residues. With 0 bases clipped from V and 0 bases from J, the junction kept 8 bases outside the gene matches.